Each of the 16 T cell receptor beta chains below was sequenced from the same sample in a study of cytotoxic CD8 clonotypes in ibrutinib-treated CLL. Sequencing was performed with immunoSEQ multiplex PCR; in TCRdb, only in-frame clones are kept and a portion is missing. The table includes 150,000 to 200,000 clones, approximately 72% detected once. This sample comprised PBMCs, obtained after 24 months of ibrutinib treatment. Every receptor here comes from a human donor with chronic lymphocytic leukemia.

The gene calls are TRBV27 and TRBJ2-7, with D tentatively TRBD1 (5 bases). Germline CDR1 is MNHEY and CDR2 is SMNVEV (reference sequence). V dropped 3 bases and J dropped 4 bases, with 16 bases sitting between them. The CDR3 contains 15 residues. CDR3 residues: CASSFNLDTHYEQYF. The CDR3 nucleotides read TGTGCCAGCAGTTTCAATCTGGACACCCATTACGAGCAGTACTTC.

This chain joins TRBV19 and TRBJ2-3; tentatively, D is TRBD2 (5 bases). V was pared by 7 bases and J by 1 base, with 12 bases between. The CDR3 spans 14 residues. The germline V gene has CDR1 LNHDA and CDR2 SQIVND (reference sequence). The CDR3 here is CASTGGSRTDTQYF. Here the CDR3 DNA reads TGTGCCAGTACTGGTGGGAGTCGCACAGATACGCAGTATTTT.

As for this clone: A read error may account for a junction end that differs from germline. V and J are TRBV4-3 and TRBJ2-3, with 7 nucleotides matching TRBD2. Germline loops: CDR1 LGHNA, CDR2 YSLEER. The length of the CDR3 is 17 residues. CDR3 nucleotide sequence: TGCGCCAGCAGTCAAGATAGGTACAGGAGCGGGGCAGATACGCAGTATTTT. This codes for CASSQDRYRSGADTQYF.

V is TRBV5-6 and J is TRBJ2-7; a weak D match, TRBD2 (6 bases). This CDR3 has 14 amino acids. V lost 1 base and J lost 2, with 10 bases in between. From germline, CDR1 is SGHDT and CDR2 YYEEEE. The CDR3 loop reads CASSLYRGTYEQYF. CDR3 DNA sequence: TGTGCCAGCAGCTTGTATCGCGGGACCTACGAGCAGTACTTC.

V usage is TRBV27 and J usage is TRBJ2-7; 7 positions match TRBD1. Losses at the gene ends were 4 bases for V and 1 base for J; bases not matched to a gene: 7. Looked up from germline, CDR1 is MNHEY and CDR2 is SMNVEV (reference sequence). The CDR3 has 15 amino acids. CDR3 in amino acids: CASSSTGTASYEQYF. The CDR3, as DNA: TGTGCCAGCAGTTCGACCGGGACAGCGTCCTACGAGCAGTACTTC.

This clone appeared a few times. This chain links TRBV7-9 with TRBJ1-4; no reliable D call. Germline V gene data show CDR1 as SEHNR and CDR2 as FQNEAQ (reference sequence). V dropped 2 bases and J dropped 0 bases, with 7 bases sitting between them. The CDR3 has 15 residues. CDR3 loop: CASSLSETTNEKLFF. Written as DNA, the CDR3 is TGTGCCAGCAGCTTAAGCGAGACAACTAATGAAAAACTGTTTTTT. Combining the CDR3 with reference TRBV7-9 and TRBJ1-4 gives the whole variable domain DTGVSQNPRHKITKRGQNVTFRCDPISEHNRLYWYRQTLGQGPEFLTYFQNEAQLEKSRLLSDRFSAERPKGSFSTLEIQRTEQGDSAMYLCASSLSETTNEKLFFGSGTQLSVL.

The chain links TRBV28 to TRBJ1-5; D gene unclear. With 8 bases removed from V and 2 bases from J, the gap between germline ends came to 16 bases. The germline V gene has CDR1 MDHEN and CDR2 SYDVKM. The CDR3 has 15 amino acids. CDR3 residues: CASSPRDWGNQPQHF. The CDR3 coding sequence is TGTGCCAGCTCTCCCCGAGACTGGGGCAATCAGCCCCAGCATTTT.

The CDR3 loop is CASSLVQNTEAFF. The CDR3 coding sequence is TGTGCCAGCAGCTTAGTTCAGAACACTGAAGCTTTCTTT. The gene calls are TRBV13 and TRBJ1-1, with D uncertain. Germline CDR1 reads PRHDT; CDR2 reads FYEKMQ (reference sequence). The CDR3 has 13 residues. Between the trimmed V and J ends, which lost 1 base and 1 base, there was a span of 4 bases.

V and J are TRBV7-2 and TRBJ2-1; D may be TRBD2 (6 bases). CDR1 and CDR2 (germline): SGHTA, FQGNSA. This CDR3 is 14 amino acids long. Trimming took off 6 bases at V and 4 bases at J, with 13 bases between the two ends. CDR3 DNA: TGTGCCAGCAGTTCCGGACTAACATACAATGAGCAGTTCTTC. Amino acids: CASSSGLTYNEQFF.

The chain combines TRBV5-6 with TRBJ2-1, with 15 bases lining up with TRBD2. Germline V gives CDR1 SGHDT, CDR2 YYEEEE. J lost 10 bases, V lost 4 bases, and 3 bases had no gene match. This CDR3 comprises 14 residues. The CDR3 loop is CASSPGTSGREQFF. CDR3 DNA: TGTGCCAGCAGCCCAGGGACTAGCGGGAGGGAGCAGTTCTTC.

The chain recombines TRBV9 with TRBJ1-1, with D tentatively TRBD1 (5 bases). CDR3 length equals 14 residues. Trimming removed 4 bases at V and 0 bases at J, with 10 bases between. Germline values: CDR1 SGDLS, CDR2 YYNGEE. The CDR3 spells CASSSGTLNTEAFF. As DNA, the CDR3 is TGTGCCAGCAGCTCCGGGACCCTGAACACTGAAGCTTTCTTT.

The CDR3 bases are TGCAGCGTTGAAGATCCTTGGCGGGAGAACACCGGGGAGCTGTTTTTT. Amino acids: CSVEDPWRENTGELFF. The rearrangement links TRBV29-1 to TRBJ2-2, with D possibly matching TRBD2 (6 bases). CDR1 is SQVTM, CDR2 ANQGSEA, per germline. The V and J ends lost 0 bases and 1 base respectively, with 12 bases between them. This CDR3 contains 16 residues.

The chain couples TRBV21-1 to TRBJ1-4. TRBV21-1 is a listed pseudogene. The CDR3 has 16 amino acids. The CDR3 DNA is TGTGCCAGCAGTGAATGGGGGACTGATTATAATGAAAAACTGTTTTTT. Its protein product is CASSEWGTDYNEKLFF.

The CDR3: CASSSTGGEQFF. The CDR3 DNA reads as TGTGCCAGTAGCTCCACAGGAGGTGAGCAGTTCTTC. The chain joins TRBV19 to TRBJ2-1, with D tentatively TRBD1 or TRBD2 (5 bases each). Trimming took 6 bases from V and 9 from J, leaving 12 bases between them. Germline-derived CDR1 and CDR2 are LNHDA and SQIVND (reference sequence). The CDR3 is made up of 12 amino acids. Together with reference TRBV19 and TRBJ2-1, the CDR3 gives the full variable domain: DGGITQSPKYLFRKEGQNVTLSCEQNLNHDAMYWYRQDPGQGLRLIYYSQIVNDFQKGDIAEGYSVSREKKESFPLTVTSAQKNPTAFYLCASSSTGGEQFFGPGTRLTVL.

The CDR3 DNA reads TGTGCCAGCAGCGCTAAACAGGGGGCGGAGACCCAGTACTTC. Protein product: CASSAKQGAETQYF. The chain is built from TRBV9 and TRBJ2-5; 9 bases are a match to TRBD1. This CDR3 contains 14 residues. Germline V gene sequence: CDR1 SGDLS, CDR2 YYNGEE. V lost 3 bases, J lost 5 bases, and 5 bases stayed unmatched.

The chain has TRBV27 and TRBJ2-6; D is ambiguous. V lost 8 bases and J 0 bases, leaving 17 bases between the germline ends. This CDR3 is 17 amino acids long. CDR1 is MNHEY, CDR2 SMNVEV, per germline (reference sequence). The CDR3 region is CASRVAQFASGANVLTF. The CDR3 region has the DNA TGTGCCAGCCGAGTGGCACAATTCGCCTCTGGGGCCAACGTCCTGACTTTC.